This TCR beta chain came from a study of Ad26.COV2.S vaccination and SARS-CoV-2 variants. As for this clone: Its antigen is as yet unknown.

Study-wide points: Vaccinated and placebo-treated recipients had similar non-spike TCR breadth. Researchers cautioned that TCR breadth and depth analyses may have underestimated total T cell responses. Spike-specific responses of CD8+ and CD4+ T cells were reported to display substantial breadth after vaccination. Placebo recipients trailed vaccine recipients in spike-specific TCR breadth.

Generated by immunoSEQ multiplex PCR, the TCRdb table keeps only in-frame clones and is missing some. The sample gives roughly 140,000 clones, just over 85% of which show up once; more than 4.5% is in the top ten. Trimming removed 0 bases from V and 2 bases from J, with 24 bases in between. Germline V gives CDR1 SQVTM, CDR2 ANQGSEA. The CDR3 runs to 19 residues. This sample comprised peripheral blood, obtained after recovery from COVID-19. This chain links TRBV29-1 with TRBJ2-3; D may be TRBD1 or TRBD2 (5 bases each). This receptor was taken from a human donor who had recovered from COVID-19. In DNA, the CDR3 is TGCAGCGTTGAAGATCGGGGATCTGGGGCCGCCACCACCACAGATACGCAGTATTTT. It encodes CSVEDRGSGAATTTDTQYF.